The sequence of this TCR beta chain was determined in a study of metastatic and nonmetastatic thyroid tumors. Overall study context: The comparison covered peripheral blood and tumor or nodule tissue in malignant and benign thyroid patients.

Original processing notes: A distant-metastasis classifier for papillary thyroid cancer was built using CDR3 differences across clinicopathological groups. TCRdb called clones again from the PCR reads with MiXCR. TCRdb, not the authors, supplied the V and J calls. The repertoire holds about 92,000 clones, under 15% seen once, with roughly 3.6% in the top ten. Patients were all untreated before their thyroid surgery. This clone was seen repeatedly, ten times or more. Its matching antigen is unknown. Notes on the study in general: Compared with benign nodules, malignant thyroid tumors were reported to have significantly higher TCR beta diversity in both blood and tumor.

There are 15 residues in the CDR3. V was pared by 0 bases and J by 3 bases, with 10 bases between. Germline values: CDR1 SGHRS, CDR2 YFSETQ. The chain couples TRBV5-1 to TRBJ2-1; D is possibly TRBD1 (6 bases). The TCR originated in a female donor with papillary thyroid cancer or a benign thyroid nodule (not recorded which). Some clones in this sample may be carry-over from other donors' samples. The sample was blood. The DNA of the CDR3 is TGCGCCAGCAGCTTGGCACAGGGAAACTACAATGAGCAGTTCTTC. Protein product: CASSLAQGNYNEQFF.